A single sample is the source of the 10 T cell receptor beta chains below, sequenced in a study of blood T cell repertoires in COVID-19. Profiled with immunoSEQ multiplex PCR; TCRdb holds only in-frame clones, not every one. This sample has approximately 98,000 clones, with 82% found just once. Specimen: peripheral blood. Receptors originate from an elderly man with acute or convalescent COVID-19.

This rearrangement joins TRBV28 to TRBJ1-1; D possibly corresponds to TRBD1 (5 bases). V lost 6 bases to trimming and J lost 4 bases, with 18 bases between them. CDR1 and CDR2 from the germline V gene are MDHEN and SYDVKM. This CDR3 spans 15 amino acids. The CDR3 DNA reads TGTGCCAGCAGACGGGGGGGTGCAGGGCTCACTGAAGCTTTCTTT. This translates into CASRRGGAGLTEAFF. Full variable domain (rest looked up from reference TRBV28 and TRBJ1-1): DVKVTQSSRYLVKRTGEKVFLECVQDMDHENMFWYRQDPGLGLRLIYFSYDVKMKEKGDIPEGYSVSREKKERFSLILESASTNQTSMYLCASRRGGAGLTEAFFGQGTRLTVV.

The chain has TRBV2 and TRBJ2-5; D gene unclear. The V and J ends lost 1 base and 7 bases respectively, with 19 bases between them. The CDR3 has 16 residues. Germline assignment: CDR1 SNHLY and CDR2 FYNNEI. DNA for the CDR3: TGTGCCAGCAGTGAAGGGGCCTTAAGGCACGTAGGGACCCAGTACTTC. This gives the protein CASSEGALRHVGTQYF.

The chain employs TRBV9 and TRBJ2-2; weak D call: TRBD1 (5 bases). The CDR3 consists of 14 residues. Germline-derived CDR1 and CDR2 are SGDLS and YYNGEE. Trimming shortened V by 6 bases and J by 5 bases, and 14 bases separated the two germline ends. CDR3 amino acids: CASKGPGKTGELFF. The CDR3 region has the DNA TGTGCCAGCAAAGGGCCAGGGAAAACCGGGGAGCTGTTTTTT.

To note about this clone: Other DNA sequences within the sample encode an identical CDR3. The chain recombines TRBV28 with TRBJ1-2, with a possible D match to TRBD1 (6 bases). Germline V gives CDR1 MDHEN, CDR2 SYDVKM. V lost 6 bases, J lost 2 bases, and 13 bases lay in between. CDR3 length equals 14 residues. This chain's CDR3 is CASSPADRNYGYTF. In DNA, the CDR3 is TGTGCCAGCAGCCCCGCCGACAGGAACTATGGCTACACCTTC.

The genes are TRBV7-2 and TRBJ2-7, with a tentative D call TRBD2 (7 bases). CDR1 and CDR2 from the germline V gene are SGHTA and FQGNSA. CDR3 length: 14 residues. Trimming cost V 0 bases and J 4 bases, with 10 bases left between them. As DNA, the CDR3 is TGTGCCAGCAGCTTAGCGGGAGGGGGTTACGAGCAGTACTTC. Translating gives CASSLAGGGYEQYF.

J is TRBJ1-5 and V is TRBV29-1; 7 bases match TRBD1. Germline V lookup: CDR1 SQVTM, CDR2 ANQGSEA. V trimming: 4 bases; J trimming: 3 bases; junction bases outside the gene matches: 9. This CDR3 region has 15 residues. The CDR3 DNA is TGCAGCGTTGTTCATACAGGGGATTTCAATCAGCCCCAGCATTTT. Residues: CSVVHTGDFNQPQHF.

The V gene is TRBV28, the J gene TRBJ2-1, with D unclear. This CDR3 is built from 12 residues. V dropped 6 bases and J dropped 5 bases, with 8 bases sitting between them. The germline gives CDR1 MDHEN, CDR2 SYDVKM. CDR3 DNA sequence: TGTGCCAGCAGCCCCAGGAACAATGAGCAGTTCTTC. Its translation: CASSPRNNEQFF. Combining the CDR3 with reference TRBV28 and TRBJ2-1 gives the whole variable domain DVKVTQSSRYLVKRTGEKVFLECVQDMDHENMFWYRQDPGLGLRLIYFSYDVKMKEKGDIPEGYSVSREKKERFSLILESASTNQTSMYLCASSPRNNEQFFGPGTRLTVL.

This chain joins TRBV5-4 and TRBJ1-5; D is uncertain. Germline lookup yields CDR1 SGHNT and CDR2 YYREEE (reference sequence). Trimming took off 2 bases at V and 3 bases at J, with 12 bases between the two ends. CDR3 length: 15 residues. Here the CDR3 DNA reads TGTGCCAGCAGCTTCAACGGGGATTACAATCAGCCCCAGCATTTT. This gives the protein CASSFNGDYNQPQHF.

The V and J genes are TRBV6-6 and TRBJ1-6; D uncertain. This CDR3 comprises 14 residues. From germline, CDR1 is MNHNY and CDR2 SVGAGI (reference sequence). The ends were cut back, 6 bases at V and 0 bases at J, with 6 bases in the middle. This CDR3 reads CASSMSSYNSPLHF. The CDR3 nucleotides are TGTGCCAGCAGCATGAGCTCCTATAATTCACCCCTCCACTTT.

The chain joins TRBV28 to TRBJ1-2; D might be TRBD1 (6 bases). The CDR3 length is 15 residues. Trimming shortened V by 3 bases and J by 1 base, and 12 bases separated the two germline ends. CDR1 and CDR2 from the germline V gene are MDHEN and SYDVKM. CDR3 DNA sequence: TGTGCCAGCAGTTTCGCCACAGGGAGTAACTATGGCTACACCTTC. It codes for CASSFATGSNYGYTF.